These 23 T cell receptor beta chains were sequenced from one sample in a study of prognosis after radiotherapy for stage I lung cancer. With two-round multiplex PCR, TCR beta CDR3 sequences were amplified from genomic DNA. Gene-specific TRBV and TRBJ primers were used in PCR round one. From the multiplex PCR reads, TCRdb called clonotypes with MiXCR, one entry per CDR3 protein. The sample has about 26,000 distinct CDR3 sequences, approximately 29% seen once. The material was PBMCs, obtained before or after stereotactic body radiation therapy (not recorded which). The receptors were sampled from a donor at least 50 years old with non-small cell lung cancer.

This clonotype was seen at least ten times. The gene calls are TRBV5-1 and TRBJ2-1, with 10 bases identical to TRBD2. Germline lookup yields CDR1 SGHRS and CDR2 YFSETQ. Trimming took 0 bases from V and 9 from J; bases not matched to a gene: 6. CDR3 length equals 15 residues. The CDR3 protein is CASSLAISGGGEQFF. The CDR3 bases are TGCGCCAGCAGCTTGGCCATAAGCGGGGGGGGTGAGCAGTTCTTC.

This clonotype showed up many times. The chain employs TRBV20-1 and TRBJ2-2, with a possible D match to TRBD1 (5 bases). CDR3 size: 14 residues. Trimming removed 3 bases at V and 6 bases at J, with 14 bases between. Germline lookup yields CDR1 DFQATT and CDR2 SNEGSKA (reference sequence). CDR3 residues: CSASQTQGPGELFF. CDR3 DNA: TGCAGTGCTAGTCAAACTCAGGGTCCCGGGGAGCTGTTTTTT.

Note on this clonotype: A read error may explain this, as a much larger clone is one base away. The chain combines TRBV7-9 with TRBJ2-1, with D possibly matching TRBD2 (5 bases). V was trimmed by 5 bases and J by 10 bases, leaving 18 bases between them. Germline values: CDR1 SEHNR, CDR2 FQNEAQ (reference sequence). The CDR3 sequence is 14 residues long. Here the CDR3 reads CASSPPGGDYEQFF. In nucleotides, the CDR3 is TGTGCCAGCAGCCCTCCTGGCGGAGACTACGAGCAGTTCTTC.

Remarks on this clonotype: A junction boundary mismatches the germline segment, possibly from a read error. V is TRBV5-1 and J is TRBJ1-3; D remains ambiguous. The CDR3 is made up of 15 amino acids. Germline CDR1 SGHRS, CDR2 YFSETQ. This CDR3 reads CVSSPSWAYGNTIYF. The CDR3 DNA reads as TGCGTCAGCAGCCCATCATGGGCTTACGGAAACACCATATATTTT.

Many counts were recorded for this clonotype. The gene calls are TRBV4-1 and TRBJ1-2; 11 bases match TRBD1. This CDR3 region has 16 residues. Losses at the gene ends were 2 bases for V and 7 bases for J; bases not matched to a gene: 9. CDR1 MGHRA and CDR2 YSYEKL come from the germline V gene. CDR3 DNA: TGCGCCAGCAGCCAATTGGTAGGACAGGGGGCATCTGGCTACACCTTC. This encodes CASSQLVGQGASGYTF.

The table lists this clonotype with a few counts. The chain links TRBV28 to TRBJ1-5; TRBD1 agrees at 8 bases. Germline loops: CDR1 MDHEN, CDR2 SYDVKM. The CDR3 is 14 residues long. V gave up 5 bases and J gave up 5 bases; unmatched junction bases: 5. This CDR3 is CASSIGQGDQPQHF. CDR3 DNA: TGTGCCAGCAGTATTGGACAGGGAGATCAGCCCCAGCATTTT.

This clonotype occurred many times. This chain links TRBV5-1 with TRBJ2-3; the match to TRBD2 covers 12 bases. Germline-derived CDR1 and CDR2 are SGHRS and YFSETQ. This CDR3 region has 16 residues. The V gene end was trimmed by 4 bases and the J gene end by 4 bases; junction bases not matched to a gene: 7. The CDR3 loop reads CASSLAGGPRADTQYF. CDR3 nucleotide sequence: TGCGCCAGCAGCCTAGCGGGAGGGCCGCGGGCAGATACGCAGTATTTT. Filled out from reference TRBV5-1 and TRBJ2-3, the complete variable domain reads KAGVTQTPRYLIKTRGQQVTLSCSPISGHRSVSWYQQTPGQGLQFLFEYFSETQRNKGNFPGRFSGRQFSNSRSEMNVSTLELGDSALYLCASSLAGGPRADTQYFGPGTRLTVL.

This clonotype appeared many times. V is TRBV5-1 and J is TRBJ2-1; 7 bases line up with TRBD2. Germline V lookup: CDR1 SGHRS, CDR2 YFSETQ. V was clipped by 1 base and J by 5 bases; unmatched bases: 9. The CDR3 extends over 16 amino acids. CDR3 in DNA: TGCGCCAGCAGCTTGAATCCTAGCGGTTCTAACAATGAGCAGTTCTTC. Its translation is CASSLNPSGSNNEQFF.

This clonotype has at least ten counts. The chain couples TRBV4-2 to TRBJ1-2; D unclear. The CDR3 is 13 amino acids. Germline V CDR1 and CDR2: LGHNA, YNFKEQ. V was trimmed by 1 base and J by 4 bases, leaving 7 bases between them. The CDR3 loop reads CASSQGSIYGYTF. The CDR3 DNA sequence: TGTGCCAGCAGCCAAGGAAGCATCTATGGCTACACCTTC.

By proportion, this clonotype is medium-sized. The V call is TRBV7-3, the J call TRBJ2-2; D unresolved. Looked up from germline, CDR1 is SGHTA and CDR2 is FQGTGA. This CDR3 comprises 15 residues. Trimming removed 3 bases at V and 0 bases at J, with 8 bases between. The CDR3, as DNA: TGTGCCAGCAGCTTGCTGCGAGCGAACACCGGGGAGCTGTTTTTT. This translates into CASSLLRANTGELFF. The full variable domain, rest sourced from reference TRBV7-3 and TRBJ2-2, is GAGVSQTPSNKVTEKGKYVELRCDPISGHTALYWYRQSLGQGPEFLIYFQGTGAADDSGLPNDRFFAVRPEGSVSTLKIQRTERGDSAVYLCASSLLRANTGELFFGEGSRLTVL.

The chain joins TRBV7-9 to TRBJ2-1, with D uncertain. This CDR3 contains 15 residues. V lost 5 bases to trimming and J lost 0 bases, with 11 bases between them. Germline values: CDR1 SEHNR, CDR2 FQNEAQ (reference sequence). CDR3 sequence reads: CASSPFVGSYNEQFF. The CDR3 nucleotides are TGTGCCAGCAGCCCTTTCGTAGGCTCCTACAATGAGCAGTTCTTC.

This clonotype was seen many times. V usage is TRBV3-1 and J usage is TRBJ1-6, with D tentatively TRBD1 (5 bases). Trimming shortened V by 3 bases and J by 2 bases, and 8 bases separated the two germline ends. CDR3 length: 15 residues. Per the germline V gene, CDR1 is LGHDT and CDR2 is YNNKEL (reference sequence). The CDR3 DNA is TGTGCCAGCAGCCAGGGGGATACCTATAATTCACCCCTCCACTTT. This encodes CASSQGDTYNSPLHF. The whole variable domain, filled in from reference TRBV3-1 and TRBJ1-6, reads DTAVSQTPKYLVTQMGNDKSIKCEQNLGHDTMYWYKQDSKKFLKIMFSYNNKELIINETVPNRFSPKSPDKAHLNLHINSLELGDSAVYFCASSQGDTYNSPLHFGNGTRLTVT.

In its sample, this clonotype was seen many times. J is TRBJ1-4 and V is TRBV27, with 9 bases matching TRBD1. This CDR3 has 14 amino acids. Germline assignment: CDR1 MNHEY and CDR2 SMNVEV (reference sequence). The V and J ends lost 6 bases and 8 bases, in that order; junction bases with no gene match: 7. DNA of the CDR3: TGTGCCAGCAGACCCGGGACAGGGTACGAAAAACTGTTTTTT. Translated: CASRPGTGYEKLFF.

This clonotype appeared many times. The chain is built from TRBV5-1 and TRBJ2-7; unclear D gene. CDR3 length: 13 amino acids. Trimming stripped 0 bases from V and 1 base from J, with 5 bases between. Germline V gene sequence: CDR1 SGHRS, CDR2 YFSETQ. CDR3 sequence (DNA): TGCGCCAGCAGCTTGGCCAGGTCCTACGAGCAGTACTTC. Translating gives CASSLARSYEQYF.

The chain combines TRBV29-1 with TRBJ1-1; D remains unclear. In germline, CDR1 is SQVTM, CDR2 ANQGSEA. The length of the CDR3 is 10 residues. Between the trimmed V and J ends, which lost 4 bases and 8 bases, there was a span of 8 bases. CDR3 loop: CSVAWIEAFF. The DNA of the CDR3 is TGCAGCGTTGCCTGGATAGAAGCTTTCTTT.

In its sample, this clonotype was seen many times. The chain carries TRBV11-2 and TRBJ2-7; 12 nucleotides agree with TRBD2. CDR3 length equals 15 residues. Germline-derived CDR1 and CDR2 are SGHAT and FQNNGV. V trimming: 6 bases; J trimming: 4 bases; junction bases outside the gene matches: 7. The CDR3 DNA follows: TGTGCCAGCAGACTTCTAGCGGGAGGGCCTTACGAGCAGTACTTC. Encoded protein: CASRLLAGGPYEQYF. Combining the CDR3 with reference TRBV11-2 and TRBJ2-7 gives the whole variable domain EAGVAQSPRYKIIEKRQSVAFWCNPISGHATLYWYQQILGQGPKLLIQFQNNGVVDDSQLPKDRFSAERLKGVDSTLKIQPAKLEDSAVYLCASRLLAGGPYEQYFGPGTRLTVT.

This clonotype was picked up many times. V usage is TRBV2 and J usage is TRBJ1-5; TRBD1 matches 7 bases. V trimming: 1 base; J trimming: 5 bases; junction bases outside the gene matches: 8. The length of the CDR3 is 16 residues. Germline values: CDR1 SNHLY, CDR2 FYNNEI. The CDR3 bases are TGTGCCAGCAGTGAAGTAAGGACAGGAGGGGATCAGCCCCAGCATTTT. It yields the protein CASSEVRTGGDQPQHF.

This clonotype was counted many times. The V and J genes are TRBV6-5 and TRBJ1-1; no clear D gene. This CDR3 has 11 residues. Trimming removed 4 bases from V and 4 bases from J, with 4 bases in between. From germline, CDR1 is MNHEY and CDR2 SVGAGI. The CDR3 coding sequence is TGTGCCAGCAGTTCGACCACTGAAGCTTTCTTT. Translating it yields CASSSTTEAFF.

This clonotype occurred a few times. The chain combines TRBV12-3 or TRBV12-4 with TRBJ1-6, with a tentative D call TRBD1 (6 bases). V lost 6 bases and J 7 bases, leaving 22 bases between the germline ends. This CDR3 has 17 amino acids. DNA for the CDR3: TGTGCCAGCAGCCAGTCCCCCTGGTACAGGGCAAATTCACCCCTCCACTTT. Its protein is CASSQSPWYRANSPLHF.

V usage is TRBV7-9 and J usage is TRBJ2-3, with 8 bases lining up with TRBD2. V dropped 10 bases and J dropped 0; count of bases not matched to a gene: 9. The CDR3 runs 15 residues. Germline lookup yields CDR1 SEHNR and CDR2 FQNEAQ (reference sequence). The CDR3 reads CANIPTSASTDTQYF. For the CDR3, the DNA is TGTGCCAACATCCCGACTAGCGCTAGCACAGATACGCAGTATTTT.

Turning to this clonotype: Without the conserved terminal phenylalanine or tryptophan, this CDR3 likely stems from a read error. The chain links TRBV19 to TRBJ2-2; TRBD2 might be the D (5 bases). Per the germline V gene, CDR1 is LNHDA and CDR2 is SQIVND (reference sequence). The CDR3 totals 14 residues. CDR3 sequence: CASSIAGLAGDLFL. The CDR3 DNA is TGTGCCAGTAGTATAGCGGGGTTGGCCGGGGATCTGTTTCTT.

The chain joins TRBV19 to TRBJ1-5, with 8 bases fitting TRBD1. The germline V gene has CDR1 LNHDA and CDR2 SQIVND (reference sequence). The CDR3 is made up of 15 amino acids. V shed 5 bases and J 6 bases; nucleotides not matched to a gene: 9. Here the CDR3 reads CASSPSRTGSQPQHF. DNA of the CDR3: TGTGCCAGTAGTCCGTCTAGGACAGGGAGTCAGCCCCAGCATTTT.

The CDR3 sequence: CASSPTGTRNNEQFF. CDR3 DNA sequence: TGTGCCAGCAGCCCGACCGGGACTAGAAACAATGAGCAGTTCTTC. The V gene is TRBV5-6, the J gene TRBJ2-1; TRBD2 matches 8 bases. Per germline, CDR1 SGHDT and CDR2 YYEEEE. J was trimmed by 5 bases and V by 4 bases; bases with no gene match: 8. This CDR3 spans 15 amino acids.